These T cell receptor beta chains were read from a single sample in a study of glioma-infiltrating T cells. TCRdb re-called the multiplex PCR reads with MiXCR, one entry per CDR3 protein. Of 300,000 to 400,000 distinct CDR3 sequences listed, 41% are singletons. Sequencing was performed on glioma tissue, nonneoplastic brain tissue, or PBMCs (not recorded which). The receptor set was obtained from a human donor with low-grade glioma or glioblastoma, undergoing nonglioma brain surgery, or in good health (not recorded which). Both conserved end residues are part of each CDR3. A D gene is named only where the DNA matches it firmly. Only part of the rows carry a size: once, few, many, or a class if the clone is expanded.

j_gene | d_gene | v_gene | abundance | CDR3nt | CDR3aa
TRBJ2-7 | . | TRBV6-1 | . | TGTGCCAGCAGTGAAGCGTTTCCGGGACATTTGTACGTGCAGTACTTC | CASSEAFPGHLYVQYF
TRBJ2-1 | TRBD1 | TRBV20-1 | many | TGCAGTGCTAGTGGGGGGACAGGGGATTACAATGAGCAGTTCTTC | CSASGGTGDYNEQFF
TRBJ1-5 | . | TRBV6-1 | . | TGTGCCAGCAGCCCGACCGACAGTCCCCTTCAGCCCCAGCATTTT | CASSPTDSPLQPQHF
TRBJ2-3 | . | TRBV4-1 | . | TGCGCCAGCAGCCCAAGGGAGAGCGCAGATACGCAGTATTTT | CASSPRESADTQYF
TRBJ2-7 | TRBD2 | TRBV7-2 | . | TGTGCCAGCAGCCCCCGGGGGGGGGGGGGAGTCGAGCAGTACTTC | CASSPRGGGGVEQYF
TRBJ1-1 | . | TRBV20-1 | few | TGCAGTGCTAGACAGGACCCGAACACTGAAGCTTTCTTT | CSARQDPNTEAFF
TRBJ1-5 | . | TRBV27 | many | TGTGCCAGCAGCCAATCCAGGGGATATCAGCCCCAGCATTTT | CASSQSRGYQPQHF
TRBJ2-7 | TRBD1 | TRBV29-1 | . | TGCAGCGTTGAACGACAGGGACAGACCTACGAGCAGTACTTC | CSVERQGQTYEQYF
TRBJ1-2 | . | TRBV5-4 | few | TGTGCCAGCAGCTTGTCGGTCAACTATGGCTACACCTTC | CASSLSVNYGYTF
TRBJ2-7 | . | TRBV27 | few | TGTGCCGGCAGTTTCCCCGAGCCTTCCTACGAGCAGTACTTC | CAGSFPEPSYEQYF
TRBJ1-6 | . | TRBV6-2/TRBV6-3 | many | TGTGCCAGCAGTTACTCAAGCGGTTTAAAGTGGAAACCCCTCCACTTT | CASSYSSGLKWKPLHF
TRBJ1-1 | TRBD1 | TRBV29-1 | . | TGCAGCGTTGGGAACAGGGGGTTCACTGAAGCTTTCTTT | CSVGNRGFTEAFF
TRBJ1-3 | TRBD1 | TRBV20-1 | many | TGCAGTGCTAGGGAGGACAGGCTGAGGCCCGGAAACACCATATATTTT | CSAREDRLRPGNTIYF
TRBJ2-7 | . | TRBV20-1 | . | TGCAGTGCTAGGCGGGAACTTCACGAGCAGTACTTC | CSARRELHEQYF
TRBJ1-1 | . | TRBV14 | . | TGTGCCAGCAGCCAAGATGGGGGTTTATTCACTGAAGCTTTCTTT | CASSQDGGLFTEAFF
TRBJ2-1 | . | TRBV2 | . | TGTGCCAGCAGTGAAGCGCTTAGGTCCCGAGTTGAGCAGTTCTTC | CASSEALRSRVEQFF
TRBJ1-3 | TRBD1 | TRBV28 | few | TGTGCCAGCAGTTCGGGACAGGGAAAAATTTGGGACACCATATATTTT | CASSSGQGKIWDTIYF
TRBJ2-7 | TRBD2 | TRBV2 | few | TGTGCCAGCAGCGTGGGACTAGCGGGGAGCTCCTACGAGCAGTACTTC | CASSVGLAGSSYEQYF
TRBJ2-6 | TRBD1 | TRBV4-2 | . | TGTGCCAGCAGCCAAGATGGGGACAGCACTGGGGCCAACGTCCTGACTTTC | CASSQDGDSTGANVLTF
TRBJ2-5 | . | TRBV6-2/TRBV6-3 | . | TGTGCCAGCAGTTACTCGAAAACAGCATACCAAGAGGCCCAGTACTTC | CASSYSKTAYQEAQYF
TRBJ2-3 | . | TRBV28 | many | TGTGCCAGCAGTTTCCTTGGACCCACAGATACGCAGTATTTT | CASSFLGPTDTQYF
TRBJ2-7 | . | TRBV4-1 | few | TGCGCCAGCAGCCAACGATTCCCAAATCCGGGGGCCTACGAGCAGTACTTC | CASSQRFPNPGAYEQYF
TRBJ1-6 | . | TRBV20-1 | few | TGCAGTGCTAGAGACCCTATAGGATTGACCCTCCACTTT | CSARDPIGLTLHF
TRBJ1-2 | TRBD1 | TRBV27 | many | TGTGCCAGCAGCAACAGGGGGCTCGGCTATGGCTACACCTTC | CASSNRGLGYGYTF
TRBJ1-2 | . | TRBV7-9 | . | TGTGCCAGCAGCTTAGTGGGGCAGGAGGGCTACACCTTC | CASSLVGQEGYTF
TRBJ2-1 | TRBD1 | TRBV7-2 | . | TGTGCCAGCATACACGACAGGGATTCCTACAATGAGCAGTTCTTC | CASIHDRDSYNEQFF
TRBJ1-1 | . | TRBV18 | . | TGTGCCAGCTCATCCCGCGCCACTGAAGCTTTCTTT | CASSSRATEAFF
TRBJ2-1 | . | TRBV27 | many | TGTGCCAGCAGTTGGACCGGTAATGAGCAGTTCTTC | CASSWTGNEQFF
TRBJ2-3 | . | TRBV7-2 | . | TGTGCCAGCAGCGCGACGGGACACCACACAGATACGCAGTATTTT | CASSATGHHTDTQYF
TRBJ1-1 | . | TRBV12-3/TRBV12-4 | . | TGTGCCAGCAGCAAAGGACCCCCGGAGGGGACTGAAGCTTTCTTT | CASSKGPPEGTEAFF
TRBJ2-1 | . | TRBV6-1 | . | TGTGCCAGCAGTTCGGGAAAGGGATACTCCTACAATGAGCAGTTCTTC | CASSSGKGYSYNEQFF
TRBJ2-5 | . | TRBV28 | few | TGTGCCAGCAGTAGACAGCAAGAGACCCAGTACTTC | CASSRQQETQYF
TRBJ1-1 | TRBD1 | TRBV27 | many | TGTGCCAGCTGGGACAGGCCAGAGACTGAAGCTTTCTTT | CASWDRPETEAFF
TRBJ2-1 | TRBD2 | TRBV7-6 | . | TGTGCCAGCAGTCCCGGGACTAGCGGGAGTTGGAATGAGCAGTTCTTC | CASSPGTSGSWNEQFF
TRBJ2-3 | TRBD2 | TRBV28 | . | TGTGCCAGCAGTTTCTCTAGCGGGGACACGAATACGCAGTATTTT | CASSFSSGDTNTQYF
TRBJ2-4 | . | TRBV28 | . | TGTGCCAGCAGCTCTGCAGGGGCGGGAACCAGAAACATTCAGTACTTC | CASSSAGAGTRNIQYF
TRBJ2-5 | . | TRBV4-3 | many | TGCGCCAGCAGTTTCACAGGGGAGGCAGAGACCCAGTACTTC | CASSFTGEAETQYF
TRBJ2-7 | TRBD1 | TRBV28 | . | TGTGCCAGCAGTTTGTACCGGGACAGGGCCGACTACGAGCAGTACTTC | CASSLYRDRADYEQYF
TRBJ2-1 | TRBD2 | TRBV12-3/TRBV12-4 | . | TGTGCCAGCGATACGGGAGGCCCCCGCAATGAGCAGTTCTTC | CASDTGGPRNEQFF
TRBJ2-7 | . | TRBV28 | . | TGTGCCAGCAGCTTCGGGGGCCAAGGGATACCTACCTACGAGCAGTACTTC | CASSFGGQGIPTYEQYF
TRBJ2-1 | . | TRBV18 | . | TGTGCCAGCTCACCACCGCCGGCAGGGGCAGGAGAGCAGTTCTTC | CASSPPPAGAGEQFF